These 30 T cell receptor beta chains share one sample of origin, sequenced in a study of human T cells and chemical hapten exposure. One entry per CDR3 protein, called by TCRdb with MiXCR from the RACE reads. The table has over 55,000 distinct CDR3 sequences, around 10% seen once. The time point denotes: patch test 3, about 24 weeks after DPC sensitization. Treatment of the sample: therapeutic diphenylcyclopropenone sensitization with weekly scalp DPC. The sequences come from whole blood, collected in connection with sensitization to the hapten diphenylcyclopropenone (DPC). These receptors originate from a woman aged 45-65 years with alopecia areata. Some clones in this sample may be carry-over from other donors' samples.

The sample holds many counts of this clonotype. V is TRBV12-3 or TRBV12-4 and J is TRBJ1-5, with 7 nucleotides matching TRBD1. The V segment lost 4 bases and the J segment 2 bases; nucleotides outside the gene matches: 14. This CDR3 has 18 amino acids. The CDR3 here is CASSSRGLGGAGNQPQHF. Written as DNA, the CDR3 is TGTGCCAGCAGTTCCCGCGGTCTAGGGGGCGCGGGCAATCAGCCCCAGCATTTT.

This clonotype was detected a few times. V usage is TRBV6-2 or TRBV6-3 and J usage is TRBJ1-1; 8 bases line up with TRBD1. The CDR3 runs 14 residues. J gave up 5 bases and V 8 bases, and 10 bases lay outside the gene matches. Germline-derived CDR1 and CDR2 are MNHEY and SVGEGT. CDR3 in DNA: TGTGCCAGCTCCGCTCCGACAGGGGAAACTGAAGCTTTCTTT. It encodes CASSAPTGETEAFF.

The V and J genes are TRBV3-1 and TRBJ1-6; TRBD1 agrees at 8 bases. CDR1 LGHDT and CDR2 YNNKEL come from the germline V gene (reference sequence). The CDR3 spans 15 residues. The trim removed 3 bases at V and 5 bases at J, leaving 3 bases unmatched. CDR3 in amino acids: CASSQEDRDNSPLHF. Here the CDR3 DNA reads TGTGCCAGCAGCCAGGAGGACAGGGATAATTCACCCCTCCACTTT.

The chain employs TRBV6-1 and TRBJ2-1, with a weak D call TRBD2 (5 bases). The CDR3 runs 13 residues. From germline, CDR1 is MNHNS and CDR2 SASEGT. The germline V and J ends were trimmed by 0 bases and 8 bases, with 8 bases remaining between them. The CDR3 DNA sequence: TGTGCCAGCAGTGAAGCGAGAGGGCATGAGCAGTTCTTC. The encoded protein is CASSEARGHEQFF.

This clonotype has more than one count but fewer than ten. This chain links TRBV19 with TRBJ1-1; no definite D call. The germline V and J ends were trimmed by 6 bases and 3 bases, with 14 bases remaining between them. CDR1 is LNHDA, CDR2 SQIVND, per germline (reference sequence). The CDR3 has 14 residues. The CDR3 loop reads CASSRDGEDTEAFF. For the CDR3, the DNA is TGTGCCAGTAGCCGCGACGGGGAGGACACTGAAGCTTTCTTT.

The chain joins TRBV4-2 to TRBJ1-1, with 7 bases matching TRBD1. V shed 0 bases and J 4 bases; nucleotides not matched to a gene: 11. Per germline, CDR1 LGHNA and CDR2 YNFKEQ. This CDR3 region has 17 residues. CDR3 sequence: CASSQDLGRGTVTEAFF. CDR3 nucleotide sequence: TGTGCCAGCAGCCAAGATTTAGGCAGGGGGACAGTCACTGAAGCTTTCTTT.

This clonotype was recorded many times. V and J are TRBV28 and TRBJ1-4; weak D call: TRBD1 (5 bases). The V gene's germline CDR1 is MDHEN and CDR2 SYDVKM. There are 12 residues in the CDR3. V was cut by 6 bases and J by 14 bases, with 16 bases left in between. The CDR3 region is CASRPPGGILFF. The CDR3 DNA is TGTGCCAGCAGACCTCCTGGGGGGATTCTGTTTTTT.

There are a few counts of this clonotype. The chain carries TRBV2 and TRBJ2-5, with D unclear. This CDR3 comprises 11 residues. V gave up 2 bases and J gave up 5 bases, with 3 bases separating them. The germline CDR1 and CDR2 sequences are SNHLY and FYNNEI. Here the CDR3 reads CASSEYETQYF. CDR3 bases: TGTGCCAGCAGTGAATACGAGACCCAGTACTTC. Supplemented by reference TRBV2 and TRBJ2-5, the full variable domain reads EPEVTQTPSHQVTQMGQEVILRCVPISNHLYFYWYRQILGQKVEFLVSFYNNEISEKSEIFDDQFSVERPDGSNFTLKIRSTKLEDSAMYFCASSEYETQYFGPGTRLLVL.

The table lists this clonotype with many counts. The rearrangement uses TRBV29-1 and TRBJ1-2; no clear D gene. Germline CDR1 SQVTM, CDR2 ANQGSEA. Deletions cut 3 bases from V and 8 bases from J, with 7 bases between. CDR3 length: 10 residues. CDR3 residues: CSVDTGGYTF. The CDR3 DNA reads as TGCAGCGTTGATACGGGGGGCTACACCTTC.

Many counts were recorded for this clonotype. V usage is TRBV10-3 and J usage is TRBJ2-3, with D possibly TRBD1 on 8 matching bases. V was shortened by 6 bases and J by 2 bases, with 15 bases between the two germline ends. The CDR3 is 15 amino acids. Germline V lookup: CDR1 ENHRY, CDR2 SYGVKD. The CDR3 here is CAISGGTGNTDTQYF. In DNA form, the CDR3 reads TGTGCCATCAGCGGGGGGACAGGTAACACAGATACGCAGTATTTT.

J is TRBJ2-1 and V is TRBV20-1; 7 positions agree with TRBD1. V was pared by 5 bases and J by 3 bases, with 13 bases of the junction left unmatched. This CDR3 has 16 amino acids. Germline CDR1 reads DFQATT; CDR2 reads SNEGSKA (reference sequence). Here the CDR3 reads CSAGQPGQNFYNEQFF. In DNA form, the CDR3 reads TGCAGTGCTGGACAACCGGGACAGAATTTCTACAATGAGCAGTTCTTC.

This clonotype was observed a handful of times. CDR3 in amino acids: CASTTAGGADYEQYF. The CDR3 nucleotides are TGTGCCAGCACCACTGCGGGGGGAGCGGATTACGAGCAGTACTTC. This chain joins TRBV27 and TRBJ2-7; 8 nucleotides align to TRBD2. Germline CDR1 reads MNHEY; CDR2 reads SMNVEV (reference sequence). V dropped 7 bases and J dropped 4; count of bases not matched to a gene: 12. The CDR3 is 15 residues long.

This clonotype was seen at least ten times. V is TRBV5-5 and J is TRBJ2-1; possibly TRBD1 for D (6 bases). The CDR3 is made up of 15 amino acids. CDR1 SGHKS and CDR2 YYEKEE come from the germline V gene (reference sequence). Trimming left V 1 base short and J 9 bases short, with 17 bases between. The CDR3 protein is CASSLLGGTRGEQFF. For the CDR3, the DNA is TGTGCCAGCAGCTTGCTGGGCGGAACCAGGGGTGAGCAGTTCTTC.

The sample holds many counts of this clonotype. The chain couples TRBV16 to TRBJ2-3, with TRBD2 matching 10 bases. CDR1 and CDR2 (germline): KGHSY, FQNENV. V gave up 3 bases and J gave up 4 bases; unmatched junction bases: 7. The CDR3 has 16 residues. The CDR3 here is CASSHHRAGGPDTQYF. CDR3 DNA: TGTGCCAGCAGCCATCATCGAGCGGGAGGGCCAGATACGCAGTATTTT.

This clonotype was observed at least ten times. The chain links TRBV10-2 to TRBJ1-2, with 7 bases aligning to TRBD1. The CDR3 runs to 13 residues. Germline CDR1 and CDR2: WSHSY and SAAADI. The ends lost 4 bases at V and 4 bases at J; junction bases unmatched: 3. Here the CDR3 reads CASSGQGPYGYTF. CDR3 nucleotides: TGCGCCAGCAGTGGACAGGGCCCCTATGGCTACACCTTC.

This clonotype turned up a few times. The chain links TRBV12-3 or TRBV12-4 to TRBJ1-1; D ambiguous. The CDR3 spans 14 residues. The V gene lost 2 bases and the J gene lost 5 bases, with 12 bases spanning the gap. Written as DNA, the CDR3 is TGTGCCAGCAGTTTATTCCCGGTTATGACTGAAGCTTTCTTT. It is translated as CASSLFPVMTEAFF.

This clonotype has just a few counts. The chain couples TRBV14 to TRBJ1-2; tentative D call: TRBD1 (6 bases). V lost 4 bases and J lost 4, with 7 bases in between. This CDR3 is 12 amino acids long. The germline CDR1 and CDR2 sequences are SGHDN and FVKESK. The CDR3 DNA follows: TGTGCCAGCAGCCCGGACAGCTATGGCTACACCTTC. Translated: CASSPDSYGYTF.

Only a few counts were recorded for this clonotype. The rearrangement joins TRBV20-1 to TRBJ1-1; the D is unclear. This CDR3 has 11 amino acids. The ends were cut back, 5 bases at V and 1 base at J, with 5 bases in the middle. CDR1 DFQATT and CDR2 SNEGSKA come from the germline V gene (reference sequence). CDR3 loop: CSALQNTEAFF. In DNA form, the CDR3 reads TGCAGTGCTTTACAGAACACTGAAGCTTTCTTT.

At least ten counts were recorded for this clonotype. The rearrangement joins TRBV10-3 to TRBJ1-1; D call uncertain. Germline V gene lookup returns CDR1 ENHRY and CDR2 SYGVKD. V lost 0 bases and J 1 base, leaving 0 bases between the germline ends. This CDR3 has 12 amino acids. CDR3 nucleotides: TGTGCCATCAGTGAGTCGAACACTGAAGCTTTCTTT. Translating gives CAISESNTEAFF.

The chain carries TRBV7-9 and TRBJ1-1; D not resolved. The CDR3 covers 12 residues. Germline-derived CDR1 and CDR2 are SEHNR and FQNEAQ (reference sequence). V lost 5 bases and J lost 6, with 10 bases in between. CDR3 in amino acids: CASSLRVPEAFF. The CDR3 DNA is TGTGCCAGCAGCCTGAGAGTTCCTGAAGCTTTCTTT.

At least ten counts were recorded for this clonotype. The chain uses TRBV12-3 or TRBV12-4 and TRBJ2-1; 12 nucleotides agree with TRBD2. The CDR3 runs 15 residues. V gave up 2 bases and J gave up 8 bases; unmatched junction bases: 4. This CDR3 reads CASSLLAGGMDEQFF. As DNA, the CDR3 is TGTGCCAGCAGTTTACTAGCGGGAGGGATGGATGAGCAGTTCTTC.

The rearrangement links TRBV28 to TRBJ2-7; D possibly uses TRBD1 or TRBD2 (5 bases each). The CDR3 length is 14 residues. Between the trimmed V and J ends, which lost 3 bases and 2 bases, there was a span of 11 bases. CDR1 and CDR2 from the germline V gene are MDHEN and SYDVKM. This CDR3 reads CASSLGVIAYEQYF. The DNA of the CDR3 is TGTGCCAGCAGTTTGGGGGTTATCGCCTACGAGCAGTACTTC.

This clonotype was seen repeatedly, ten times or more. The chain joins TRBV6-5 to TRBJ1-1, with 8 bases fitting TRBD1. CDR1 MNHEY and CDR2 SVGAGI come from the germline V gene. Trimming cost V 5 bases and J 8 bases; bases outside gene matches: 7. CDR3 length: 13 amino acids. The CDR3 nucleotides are TGTGCCAGCAGTCGGACAGGGAAAGAAGAAGCTTTCTTT. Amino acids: CASSRTGKEEAFF.

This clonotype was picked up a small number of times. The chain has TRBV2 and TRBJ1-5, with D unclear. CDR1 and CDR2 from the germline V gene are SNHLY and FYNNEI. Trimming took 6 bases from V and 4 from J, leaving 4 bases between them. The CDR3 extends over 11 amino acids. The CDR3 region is CASRENQPQHF. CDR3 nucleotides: TGTGCCAGCAGGGAAAATCAGCCCCAGCATTTT.

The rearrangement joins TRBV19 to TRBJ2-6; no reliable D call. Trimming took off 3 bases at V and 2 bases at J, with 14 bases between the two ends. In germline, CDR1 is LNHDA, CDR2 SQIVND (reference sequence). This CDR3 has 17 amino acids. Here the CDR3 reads CASSIVAAAPGANVLTF. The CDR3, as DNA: TGTGCCAGTAGTATCGTGGCTGCAGCTCCTGGGGCCAACGTCCTGACTTTC.

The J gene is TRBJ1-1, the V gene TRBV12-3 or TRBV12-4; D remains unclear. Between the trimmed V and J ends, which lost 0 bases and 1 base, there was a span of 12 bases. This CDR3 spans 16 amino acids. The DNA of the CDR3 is TGTGCCAGCAGTTTAGCGCTGGCAATTACGAACACTGAAGCTTTCTTT. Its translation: CASSLALAITNTEAFF.

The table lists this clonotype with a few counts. CDR3 in DNA: TGTGCCAGCAGTTCTCTGACAGATACGCAGTATTTT. It yields the protein CASSSLTDTQYF. The chain combines TRBV6-6 with TRBJ2-3; unclear D gene. Trimming stripped 4 bases from V and 3 bases from J, with 5 bases between. The CDR3 has 12 residues. The V gene's germline CDR1 is MNHNY and CDR2 SVGAGI (reference sequence).

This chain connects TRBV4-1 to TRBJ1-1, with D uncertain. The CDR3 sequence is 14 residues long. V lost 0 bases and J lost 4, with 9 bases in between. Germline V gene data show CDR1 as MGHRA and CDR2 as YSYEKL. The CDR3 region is CASSQDHRTTEAFF. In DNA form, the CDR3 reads TGCGCCAGCAGCCAAGATCACCGTACCACTGAAGCTTTCTTT.

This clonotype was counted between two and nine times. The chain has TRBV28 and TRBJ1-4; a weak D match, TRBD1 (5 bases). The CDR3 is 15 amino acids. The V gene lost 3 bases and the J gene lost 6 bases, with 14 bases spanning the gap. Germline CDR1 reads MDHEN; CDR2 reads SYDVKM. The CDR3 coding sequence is TGTGCCAGCAGTTTGTCCAGTCCGGGGGATGAAAAACTGTTTTTT. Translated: CASSLSSPGDEKLFF.

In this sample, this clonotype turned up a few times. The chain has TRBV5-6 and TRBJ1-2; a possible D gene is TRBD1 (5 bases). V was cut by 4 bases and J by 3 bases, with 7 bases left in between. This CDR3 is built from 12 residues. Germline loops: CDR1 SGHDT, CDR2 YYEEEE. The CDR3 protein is CASSVTDYGYTF. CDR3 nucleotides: TGTGCCAGCAGCGTGACAGACTATGGCTACACCTTC.